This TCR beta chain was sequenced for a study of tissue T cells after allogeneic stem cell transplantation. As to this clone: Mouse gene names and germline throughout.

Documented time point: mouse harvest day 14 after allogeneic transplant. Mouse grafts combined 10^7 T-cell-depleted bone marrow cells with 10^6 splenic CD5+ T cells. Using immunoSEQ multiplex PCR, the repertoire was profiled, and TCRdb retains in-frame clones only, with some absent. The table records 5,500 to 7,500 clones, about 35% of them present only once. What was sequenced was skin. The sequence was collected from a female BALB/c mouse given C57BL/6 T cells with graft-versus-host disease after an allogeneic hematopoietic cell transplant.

The sequenced CDR3 bases are TGCTCCAGCAGTCAAGACTGGGGGGGCTATGCTGAGCAGTTC. It yields the protein CSSSQDWGGYAEQF. The full-length CDR3 reads as CSSSQDWGGYAEQFF. This chain connects TRBV23 to TRBJ2-1; the tabulated D call, TRBD2, remains unverified against the DNA. The CDR3 end falls 1 residue outside the read, so it is completed with the germline J gene. The CDR3 totals 15 residues. In germline, CDR1 is KGHTA, CDR2 FQNQQP. Looking up the rest from reference TRBV23 and TRBJ2-1 gives the full variable domain: DAAVTQKPRYLIKMKGQEAEMKCIPEKGHTAVFWYQQKQSKELKFLIYFQNQQPLDQIDMVKERFSAVCPSSSLCSLGIRTCEAEDSALYLCSSSQDWGGYAEQFFGPGTRLTVL.